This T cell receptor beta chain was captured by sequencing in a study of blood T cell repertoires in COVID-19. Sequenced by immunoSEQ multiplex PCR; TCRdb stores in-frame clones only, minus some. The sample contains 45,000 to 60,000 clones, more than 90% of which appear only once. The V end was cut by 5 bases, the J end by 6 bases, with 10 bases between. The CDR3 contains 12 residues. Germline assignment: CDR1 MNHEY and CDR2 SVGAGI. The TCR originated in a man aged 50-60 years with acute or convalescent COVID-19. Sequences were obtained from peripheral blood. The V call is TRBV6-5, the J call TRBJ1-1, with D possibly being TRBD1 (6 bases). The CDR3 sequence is CASSLGGAEAFF. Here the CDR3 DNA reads TGTGCCAGCAGTCTAGGGGGGGCTGAAGCTTTCTTT.